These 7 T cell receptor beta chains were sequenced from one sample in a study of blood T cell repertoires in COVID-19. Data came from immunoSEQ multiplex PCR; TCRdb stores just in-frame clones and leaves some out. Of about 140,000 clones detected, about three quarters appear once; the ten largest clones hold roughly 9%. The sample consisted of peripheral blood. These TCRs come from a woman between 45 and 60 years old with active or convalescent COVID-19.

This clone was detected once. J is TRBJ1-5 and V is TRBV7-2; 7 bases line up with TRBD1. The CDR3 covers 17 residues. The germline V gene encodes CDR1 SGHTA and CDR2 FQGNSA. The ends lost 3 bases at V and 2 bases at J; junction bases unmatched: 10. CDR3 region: CASSLRAQGLGNQPQHF. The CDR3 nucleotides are TGTGCCAGCAGCTTGAGAGCACAGGGGCTCGGCAATCAGCCCCAGCATTTT. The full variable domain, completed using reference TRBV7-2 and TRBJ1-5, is GAGVSQSPSNKVTEKGKDVELRCDPISGHTALYWYRQSLGQGLEFLIYFQGNSAPDKSGLPSDRFSAERTGGSVSTLTIQRTQQEDSAVYLCASSLRAQGLGNQPQHFGDGTRLSIL.

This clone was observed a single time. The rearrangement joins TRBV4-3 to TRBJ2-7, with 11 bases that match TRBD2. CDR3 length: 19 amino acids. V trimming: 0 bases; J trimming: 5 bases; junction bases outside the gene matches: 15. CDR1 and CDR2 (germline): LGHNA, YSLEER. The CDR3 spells CASSQDLVGMTSGANEQYF. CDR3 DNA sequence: TGCGCCAGCAGCCAAGATTTAGTGGGCATGACTAGCGGGGCCAACGAGCAGTACTTC.

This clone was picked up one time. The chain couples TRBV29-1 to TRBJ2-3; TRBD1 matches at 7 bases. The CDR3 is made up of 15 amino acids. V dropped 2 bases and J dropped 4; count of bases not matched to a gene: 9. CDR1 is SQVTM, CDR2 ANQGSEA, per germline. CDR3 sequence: CSVELGTVSPDTQYF. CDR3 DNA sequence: TGCAGCGTTGAACTAGGGACAGTCAGTCCAGATACGCAGTATTTT.

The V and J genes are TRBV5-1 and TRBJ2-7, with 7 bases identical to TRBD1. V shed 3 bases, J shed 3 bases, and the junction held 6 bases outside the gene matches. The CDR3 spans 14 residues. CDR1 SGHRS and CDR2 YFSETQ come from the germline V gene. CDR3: CASSSQGVIYEQYF. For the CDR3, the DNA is TGCGCCAGCAGCTCCCAGGGGGTAATCTACGAGCAGTACTTC.

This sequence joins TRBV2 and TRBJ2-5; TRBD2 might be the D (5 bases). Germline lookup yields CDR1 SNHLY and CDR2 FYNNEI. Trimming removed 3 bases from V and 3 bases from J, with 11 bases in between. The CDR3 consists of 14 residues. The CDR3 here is CASSEAEREETQYF. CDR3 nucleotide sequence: TGTGCCAGCAGTGAGGCGGAGAGGGAAGAGACCCAGTACTTC.

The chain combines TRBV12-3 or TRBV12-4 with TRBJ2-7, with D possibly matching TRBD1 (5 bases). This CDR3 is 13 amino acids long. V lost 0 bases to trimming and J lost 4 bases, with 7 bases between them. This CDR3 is CASSLAGPYEQYF. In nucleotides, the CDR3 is TGTGCCAGCAGTTTAGCGGGGCCTTACGAGCAGTACTTC.

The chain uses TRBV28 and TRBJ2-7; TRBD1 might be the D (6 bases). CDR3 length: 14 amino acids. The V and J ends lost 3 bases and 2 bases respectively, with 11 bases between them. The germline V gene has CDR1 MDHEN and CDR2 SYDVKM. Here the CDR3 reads CASSLGHQTYEQYF. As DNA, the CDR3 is TGTGCCAGCAGTTTGGGACACCAGACCTACGAGCAGTACTTC.